The clone carrying this T cell receptor beta chain appeared a few times. The antigen remains undetermined. These data come from a study of T cell repertoires in cytomegalovirus infection. Across the study: Public TCR beta signatures were indicative of both CMV infection and a matching HLA type. Study-wide results and limits: Accumulated public TCR beta family frequency recognized individuals carrying CMV together with the relevant HLA.

There are 10 residues in the CDR3. V lost 8 bases and J lost 10, with 9 bases in between. Looked up from germline, CDR1 is SNHLY and CDR2 is FYNNEI. Each CDR3 protein gets one entry after TCRdb re-called the reads with MiXCR. The sample shows about 160,000 distinct CDR3 sequences, 15% to 20% of them seen only once. The V and J genes are TRBV2 and TRBJ2-1; the D gene is possibly TRBD2 (6 bases). This receptor was taken from a human donor in good health (CMV status not recorded). Some clones in this sample may be carry-over from other donors' samples. Sequenced sample: CD8+ T cells from PBMCs. The CDR3 sequence is CASGGREQFF. The CDR3 DNA reads as TGTGCCAGCGGTGGGAGGGAGCAGTTCTTC.